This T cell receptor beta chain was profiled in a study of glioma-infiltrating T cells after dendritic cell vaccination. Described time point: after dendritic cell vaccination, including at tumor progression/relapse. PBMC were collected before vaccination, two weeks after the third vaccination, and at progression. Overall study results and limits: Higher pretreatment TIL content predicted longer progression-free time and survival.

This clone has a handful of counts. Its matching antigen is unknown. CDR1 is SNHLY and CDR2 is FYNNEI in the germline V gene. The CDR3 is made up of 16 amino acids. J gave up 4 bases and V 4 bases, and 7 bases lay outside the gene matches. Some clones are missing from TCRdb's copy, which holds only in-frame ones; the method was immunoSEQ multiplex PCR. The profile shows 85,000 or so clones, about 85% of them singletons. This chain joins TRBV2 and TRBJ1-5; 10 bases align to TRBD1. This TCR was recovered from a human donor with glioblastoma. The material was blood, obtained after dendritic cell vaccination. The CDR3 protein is CASSGQGAADNQPQHF. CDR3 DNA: TGTGCCAGCAGTGGACAGGGGGCCGCGGATAATCAGCCCCAGCATTTT.